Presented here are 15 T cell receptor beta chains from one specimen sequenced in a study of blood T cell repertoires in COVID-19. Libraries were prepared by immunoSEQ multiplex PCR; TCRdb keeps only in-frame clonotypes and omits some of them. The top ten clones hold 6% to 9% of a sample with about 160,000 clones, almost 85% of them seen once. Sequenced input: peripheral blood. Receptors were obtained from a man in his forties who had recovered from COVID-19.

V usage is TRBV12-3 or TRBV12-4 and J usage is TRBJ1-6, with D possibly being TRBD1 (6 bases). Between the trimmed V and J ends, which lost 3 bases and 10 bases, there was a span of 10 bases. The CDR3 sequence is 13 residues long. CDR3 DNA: TGTGCCAGCAGTTTGACAGGCGAATCACCCCTCCACTTT. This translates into CASSLTGESPLHF.

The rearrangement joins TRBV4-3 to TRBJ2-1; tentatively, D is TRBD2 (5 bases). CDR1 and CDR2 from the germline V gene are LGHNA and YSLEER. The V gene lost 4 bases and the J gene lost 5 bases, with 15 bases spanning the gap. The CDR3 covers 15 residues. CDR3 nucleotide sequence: TGCGCCAGCAGCCTAGTGAATGAGGGAGACAATGAGCAGTTCTTC. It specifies CASSLVNEGDNEQFF.

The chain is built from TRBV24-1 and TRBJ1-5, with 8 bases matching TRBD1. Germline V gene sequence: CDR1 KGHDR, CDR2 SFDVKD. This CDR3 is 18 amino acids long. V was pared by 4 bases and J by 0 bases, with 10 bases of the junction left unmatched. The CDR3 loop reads CATSESSGGLYSNQPQHF. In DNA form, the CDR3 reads TGTGCCACCAGTGAGAGTTCAGGGGGCTTGTATAGCAATCAGCCCCAGCATTTT.

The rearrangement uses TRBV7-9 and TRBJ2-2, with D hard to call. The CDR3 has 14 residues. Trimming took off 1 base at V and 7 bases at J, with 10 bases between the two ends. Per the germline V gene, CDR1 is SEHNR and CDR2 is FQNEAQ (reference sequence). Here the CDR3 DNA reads TGTGCCAGCAGCTTAGACAAGAACGTCGGGGAGCTGTTTTTT. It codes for CASSLDKNVGELFF. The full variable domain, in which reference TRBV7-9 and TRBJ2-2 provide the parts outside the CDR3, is DTGVSQNPRHKITKRGQNVTFRCDPISEHNRLYWYRQTLGQGPEFLTYFQNEAQLEKSRLLSDRFSAERPKGSFSTLEIQRTEQGDSAMYLCASSLDKNVGELFFGEGSRLTVL.

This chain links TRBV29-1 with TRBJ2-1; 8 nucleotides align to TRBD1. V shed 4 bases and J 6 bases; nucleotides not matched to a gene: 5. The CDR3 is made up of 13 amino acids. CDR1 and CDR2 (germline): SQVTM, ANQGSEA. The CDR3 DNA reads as TGCAGCGTTGGACAGGGGTTTTTCAATGAGCAGTTCTTC. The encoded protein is CSVGQGFFNEQFF.

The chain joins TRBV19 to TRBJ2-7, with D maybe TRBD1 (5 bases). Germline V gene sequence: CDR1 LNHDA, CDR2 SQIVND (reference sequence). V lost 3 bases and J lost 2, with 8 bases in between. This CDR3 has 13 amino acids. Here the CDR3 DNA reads TGTGCCAGTAGTATCAGGGTGACCTACGAGCAGTACTTC. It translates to CASSIRVTYEQYF.

CDR3 sequence: CASSQGGGYTF. The CDR3 DNA reads as TGTGCCAGCAGTCAGGGAGGGGGCTACACCTTC. The rearrangement joins TRBV6-2 or TRBV6-3 to TRBJ1-2, with a possible D match to TRBD1 (5 bases). Trimming removed 5 bases from V and 8 bases from J, with 9 bases in between. This CDR3 comprises 11 residues. Germline CDR1 is MNHEY and CDR2 is SVGEGT.

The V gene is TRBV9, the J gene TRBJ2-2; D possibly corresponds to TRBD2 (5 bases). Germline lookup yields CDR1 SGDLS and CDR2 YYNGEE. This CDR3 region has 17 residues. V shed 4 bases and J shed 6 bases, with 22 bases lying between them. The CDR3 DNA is TGTGCCAGCAGCCTAAACTCCCGGGGTTTGACGGCCGGGGAGCTGTTTTTT. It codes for CASSLNSRGLTAGELFF. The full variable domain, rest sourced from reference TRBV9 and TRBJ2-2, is DSGVTQTPKHLITATGQRVTLRCSPRSGDLSVYWYQQSLDQGLQFLIQYYNGEERAKGNILERFSAQQFPDLHSELNLSSLELGDSALYFCASSLNSRGLTAGELFFGEGSRLTVL.

This CDR3 is CASSRDRGYTEAFF. The CDR3 nucleotides read TGTGCCAGCAGCCGAGACCGGGGTTACACTGAAGCTTTCTTT. This chain links TRBV11-2 with TRBJ1-1; D ambiguous. Trimming pared 5 bases from V and 3 bases from J, leaving 13 bases between. CDR1 is SGHAT, CDR2 FQNNGV, per germline. The CDR3 is made up of 14 amino acids.

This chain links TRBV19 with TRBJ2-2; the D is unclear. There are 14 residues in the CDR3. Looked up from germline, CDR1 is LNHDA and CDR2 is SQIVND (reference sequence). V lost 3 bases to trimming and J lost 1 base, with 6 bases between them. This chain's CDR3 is CASSIGENTGELFF. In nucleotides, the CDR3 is TGTGCCAGTAGTATCGGTGAGAACACCGGGGAGCTGTTTTTT.

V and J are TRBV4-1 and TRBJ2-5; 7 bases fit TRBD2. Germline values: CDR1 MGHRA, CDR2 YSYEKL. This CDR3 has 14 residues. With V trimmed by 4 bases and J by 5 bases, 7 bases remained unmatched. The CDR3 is CASSRYGEGETQYF. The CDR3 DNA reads TGCGCCAGCAGCCGCTACGGGGAGGGGGAGACCCAGTACTTC.

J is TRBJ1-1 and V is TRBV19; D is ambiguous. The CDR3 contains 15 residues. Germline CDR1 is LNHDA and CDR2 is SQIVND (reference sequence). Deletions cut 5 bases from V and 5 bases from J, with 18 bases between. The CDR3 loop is CASSPNGVRRTEAFF. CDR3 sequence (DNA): TGTGCCAGTAGTCCCAACGGGGTTAGAAGGACTGAAGCTTTCTTT.

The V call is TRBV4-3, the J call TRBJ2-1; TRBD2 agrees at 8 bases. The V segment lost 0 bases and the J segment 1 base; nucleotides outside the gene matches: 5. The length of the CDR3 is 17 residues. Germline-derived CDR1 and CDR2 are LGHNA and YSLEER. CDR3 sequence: CASSQDLGRDSYNEQFF. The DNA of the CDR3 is TGCGCCAGCAGCCAAGATCTCGGGAGGGATTCCTACAATGAGCAGTTCTTC.

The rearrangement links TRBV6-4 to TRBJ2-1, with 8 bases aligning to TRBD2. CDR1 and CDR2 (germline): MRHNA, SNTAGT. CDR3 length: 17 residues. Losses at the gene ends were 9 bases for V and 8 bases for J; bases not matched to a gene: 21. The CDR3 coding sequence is TGTGCCAGGAACGGTAAAGCGACGGGAGGGCCCTCCGATGAGCAGTTCTTC. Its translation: CARNGKATGGPSDEQFF.

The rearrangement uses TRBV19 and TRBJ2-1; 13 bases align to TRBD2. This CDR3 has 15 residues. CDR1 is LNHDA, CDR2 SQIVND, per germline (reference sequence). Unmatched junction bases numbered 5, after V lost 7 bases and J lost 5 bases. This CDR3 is CASTIGTSGNNEQFF. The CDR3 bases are TGTGCCAGTACAATCGGGACTAGCGGGAACAATGAGCAGTTCTTC.